The clone carrying this T cell receptor beta chain is deemed medium-sized. Its antigen is still unknown. Naive CD4+ cells had CD25+ Tregs removed. Study observations and caveats: Larger-cohort validation covered only one TCR beta V-J rearrangement.

This CDR3 has 13 amino acids. Germline V gene sequence: CDR1 SGHRS, CDR2 YFSETQ. The V and J ends lost 5 bases and 0 bases respectively, with 9 bases between them. Full-length variable regions came from constant-region reverse primers plus semi-nested Nested Universal Primer A PCR. One entry per CDR3 protein results from TCRdb running MiXCR on the 5' RACE reads. This repertoire shows almost 9,000 distinct CDR3 sequences, under 35% found once; its top ten account for approximately 4.6%. Sequenced material: naive CD4+ T cells sorted from a lymph node. Subset reported: naive CD4+ T cells, CD4+CD45RA+CD25-. This receptor was taken from a female donor with breast cancer. The V and J genes are TRBV5-1 and TRBJ2-7; no clear D gene. The chain's CDR3 is CASSRGYSYEQYF. The DNA of the CDR3 is TGCGCCAGCAGTCGCGGTTACTCCTACGAGCAGTACTTC.